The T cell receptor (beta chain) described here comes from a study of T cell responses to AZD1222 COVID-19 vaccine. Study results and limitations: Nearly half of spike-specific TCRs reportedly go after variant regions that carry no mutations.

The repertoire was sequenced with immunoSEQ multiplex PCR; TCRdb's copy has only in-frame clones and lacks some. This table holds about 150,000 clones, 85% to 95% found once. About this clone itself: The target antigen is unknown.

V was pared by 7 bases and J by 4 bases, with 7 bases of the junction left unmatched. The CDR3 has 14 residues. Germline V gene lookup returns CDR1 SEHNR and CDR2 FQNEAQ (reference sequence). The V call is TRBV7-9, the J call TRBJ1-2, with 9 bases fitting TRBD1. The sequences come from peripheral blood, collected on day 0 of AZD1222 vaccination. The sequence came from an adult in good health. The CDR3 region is CASNPGQGSYGYTF. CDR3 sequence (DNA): TGTGCCAGCAACCCGGGACAGGGAAGCTATGGCTACACCTTC.